Listed here are 8 T cell receptor beta chains from one sample, sequenced in a study of blood T cells in healthy people across ages. PCR was performed a second time for about 6 to 11 cycles using a sample-barcoded 5' primer and a J-beta primer mix. MiXCR, applied by TCRdb to the 5' RACE reads, yields one record per CDR3 protein. The sample holds approximately 680,000 distinct CDR3 sequences, roughly 32% seen once. Sequenced input: blood. The receptors come from a woman of 80 years or more in good health.

A word on this clonotype: Being one base from a much bigger clone, this may be a read error. CDR3 amino acids: CASSPSGSRETLYF. CDR3 bases: TGTGCCAGCAGCCCCTCTGGCAGTCGGGAGACCCTGTACTTC. The chain recombines TRBV25-1 with TRBJ2-5, with D possibly matching TRBD2 (6 bases). The CDR3 covers 14 residues. Germline V gene sequence: CDR1 MGHDK, CDR2 SYGVNS.

About this clonotype: This sequence may be a read error, since a much larger clone differs from it by one base. The chain carries TRBV28 and TRBJ2-7; the D gene is possibly TRBD1 (5 bases). This CDR3 region has 12 residues. Germline assignment: CDR1 MDHEN and CDR2 SYDVKM. The CDR3 here is CASSYGHNDQYF. The CDR3 coding sequence is TGTGCCAGCAGTTACGGACACAACGATCAGTACTTC.

This clonotype was seen repeatedly, ten times or more. V gene TRBV24-1 combines with J gene TRBJ1-2; D may be TRBD1 (5 bases). There are 13 residues in the CDR3. In germline, CDR1 is KGHDR, CDR2 SFDVKD. With 2 bases removed from V and 2 bases from J, the gap between germline ends came to 5 bases. The DNA of the CDR3 is TGTGCCACCAGTGATTGGGGGAACTATGGCTACACCTTC. This gives the protein CATSDWGNYGYTF.

This clonotype was picked up many times. V is TRBV6-2 or TRBV6-3 and J is TRBJ2-1; 9 bases are shared with TRBD2. The CDR3 covers 15 residues. J gave up 12 bases and V 5 bases, and 14 bases lay outside the gene matches. Germline V gene lookup returns CDR1 MNHEY and CDR2 SVGEGT. The CDR3 is CASSELAGVLVWQFF. In nucleotides, the CDR3 is TGTGCCAGCAGTGAGTTAGCGGGGGTCTTGGTTTGGCAGTTCTTC.

This clonotype was counted a few times. V is TRBV20-1 and J is TRBJ1-6; 9 bases align to TRBD1. Germline V gives CDR1 DFQATT, CDR2 SNEGSKA (reference sequence). V trimming: 0 bases; J trimming: 5 bases; junction bases outside the gene matches: 26. CDR3 length: 23 residues. The CDR3 spells CSARELGQGSPGLWALDNSPLHF. CDR3 coding DNA: TGCAGTGCTAGAGAATTGGGACAGGGCTCGCCGGGCCTCTGGGCTCTTGATAATTCACCCCTCCACTTT.

This chain links TRBV7-8 with TRBJ2-3; possible D gene TRBD1, 5 bases. V was cut by 2 bases and J by 0 bases, with 12 bases left in between. The CDR3 is made up of 16 amino acids. The V gene's germline CDR1 is SGHVS and CDR2 FQNEAQ. CDR3 in amino acids: CASSLSWTTSTDTQYF. CDR3 DNA: TGTGCCAGCAGCTTATCCTGGACAACTAGCACAGATACGCAGTATTTT.

The sample holds many counts of this clonotype. J is TRBJ2-3 and V is TRBV29-1; D may be TRBD2 (6 bases). Trimming took 4 bases from V and 3 from J, leaving 17 bases between them. The V gene's germline CDR1 is SQVTM and CDR2 ANQGSEA. The CDR3 length is 15 residues. The CDR3 spells CSVGAGGRFTDTQYF. As DNA, the CDR3 is TGCAGCGTTGGAGCGGGCGGAAGGTTTACAGATACGCAGTATTTT.

This clonotype was seen at least ten times. The J gene is TRBJ1-1, the V gene TRBV5-1; tentatively, D is TRBD1 (6 bases). Germline V gene lookup returns CDR1 SGHRS and CDR2 YFSETQ. The CDR3 has 14 amino acids. Trimming shortened V by 2 bases and J by 3 bases, and 11 bases separated the two germline ends. The CDR3 DNA sequence: TGCGCCAGCAGCTTCACCGGGACATACACTGAAGCTTTCTTT. It encodes CASSFTGTYTEAFF. The variable domain in full, with the rest retrieved from reference TRBV5-1 and TRBJ1-1, is KAGVTQTPRYLIKTRGQQVTLSCSPISGHRSVSWYQQTPGQGLQFLFEYFSETQRNKGNFPGRFSGRQFSNSRSEMNVSTLELGDSALYLCASSFTGTYTEAFFGQGTRLTVV.